Sequencing of this T cell receptor (beta chain) was carried out in a study of blood T cell repertoires in COVID-19. The repertoire was sequenced with immunoSEQ multiplex PCR; TCRdb's copy has only in-frame clones and lacks some. The sample includes approximately 190,000 clones, 65% to 85% of them seen just once. Germline V gene data show CDR1 as SGHNT and CDR2 as YENEEA. Germline trimming cut 5 bases from V and 8 bases from J; bases unmatched to any gene: 10. There are 16 residues in the CDR3. The sequencing sample was made of peripheral blood. This rearrangement joins TRBV11-3 to TRBJ2-2; 11 nucleotides match TRBD2. The clonotype was recovered from a man aged 55 to 69 with active or convalescent COVID-19. In DNA form, the CDR3 reads TGTGCCAGCAGCCTGACGGGACTAGCGGTGCAGGGGGAGCTGTTTTTT. It specifies CASSLTGLAVQGELFF.